What follows is one T cell receptor beta chain and its context. The repertoire was sequenced with immunoSEQ multiplex PCR; TCRdb's copy has only in-frame clones and lacks some. The sample records more than 110,000 clones, 84% being singletons. The sample belongs to a study of blood T cell repertoires in COVID-19. The V and J ends lost 1 base and 0 bases respectively, with 22 bases between them. Germline-derived CDR1 and CDR2 are LGHNA and YSLEER. The CDR3 has 21 amino acids. Material: PBMCs or T cells enriched from blood (not recorded which). The receptor was isolated from a woman aged 18-35 years who had been exposed to COVID-19. J is TRBJ2-6 and V is TRBV4-3; D unclear. The CDR3 reads CASSQAPLRGSPFSGANVLTF. Written as DNA, the CDR3 is TGCGCCAGCAGCCAAGCTCCTCTGCGAGGCAGCCCGTTCTCTGGGGCCAACGTCCTGACTTTC.